This record covers a single T cell receptor beta chain. It has no known antigen specificity. No per-base quality is available; no much larger clone lies one base away. The record originates from a study of T-cell memory formation after mild COVID-19 (dated by TCRdb to about 2021). Concerning the study at large: TCR sequence clusters from the two donors were found to be largely donor specific. T-cell clones expanding and contracting after mild COVID-19 in two donors were tracked by longitudinal TCRalpha and TCRbeta repertoire sequencing. The cohort comprised two young, previously healthy adult volunteers, one female and one male. General study outcomes and caveats: SARS-CoV-2 specificity was not confirmed for the second-wave clones peaking on day 37. Clones contracting from day 15 to 85 had balanced CD4/CD8 phenotypes, while a second wave expanding from day 15 to 37 was biased towards CD4+. Contracting CD4+ clones were found mainly in CM and EM memory subsets, while CD8+ clones were enriched in EMRA. The detection of some responding clones in pre-infection memory suggests that pre-existing cross-reactive memory T cells joined the SARS-CoV-2 response. Only two mild cases were covered by the study, and larger cohorts that include severe cases with pre-infection samples were considered necessary.

CDR3 length: 13 amino acids, cysteine to phenylalanine. Just the 39-base CDR3 DNA is kept, in frame starting at base 1. Ends trimmed: V by 5 bases, J by 1 base; bases unmatched to a gene: 1. The CDR1 and CDR2 encoded by the germline V gene are SGHVS and FNYEAQ. The sequencing machine was an Illumina NovaSeq 6000. TCRalpha and TCRbeta cDNA libraries were constructed by 5'RACE with constant-segment primers, with sample barcodes and unique molecular identifiers being introduced. Trizol reagent was used to extract RNA from every sample. Library amplification was performed in two PCR steps, and a second sample barcode and Illumina TruSeq adapters were introduced in the second step. Libraries were sequenced on an Illumina NovaSeq with 2 x 150 bp paired-end reads. The authors' analysis ran thus. Reads were demultiplexed and collapsed into UMI-guided consensus sequences with migec v1.2.7. Using mixcr v2.1.11, the UMI consensuses were aligned to TRA and TRB V and J templates and assembled into clonotypes. Expanded or contracted clonotypes were those called significant by both edgeR and NoisET, with noise models trained on biological replicates. For edgeR calls, a false discovery rate-adjusted p below 0.01 and a log2 fold-change threshold of 1 were applied. As an exploratory analysis of dynamics, PCA with hierarchical clustering was applied to max-normalized trajectories of the 1000 most abundant clonotypes. Separately sequenced CD4+ and CD8+ repertoires were used to assign the CD4 or CD8 phenotype of responding clones. Using fastp trimming at Q25 and MiXCR clonotype assembly, TCRdb reanalyzed the public sequencing data and kept in-frame beta chains. Rows are unified per CDR3 protein, each entry keeping the most common DNA and genes. The V and J calls here are based on TCRdb, not the publication. Recorded for this sample are approximately 260,000 distinct CDR3 sequences; roughly 18% of them occurred a single time. The ten most abundant clones make up more than 20% of the sample.

Ficoll-Paque density gradient centrifugation was used to isolate PBMCs. The sequence derives from a man younger than 30 who had mild COVID-19 (a few samples of this study predate the infection). The sample titles of this study are shuffled in the database, so cell type and time point are left out; the donor was told from shared clones. This receptor chain uses TRBV7-6 and TRBJ1-1; 7 central nucleotides agree with TRBD1. Sample: PBMCs or a T cell subset sorted from them (not recorded which). The CDR3 amino acid sequence is: CASSGQANTEAFF. In nucleotides, the sequence is TGTGCCAGCAGCGGACAGGCGAACACTGAAGCTTTCTTT. Supplemented by the reference TRBV7-6 and TRBJ1-1 proteins around the CDR3, the complete variable domain is GAGVSQSPRYKVTKRGQDVALRCDPISGHVSLYWYRQALGQGPEFLTYFNYEAQQDKSGLPNDRFSAERPEGSISTLTIQRTEQRDSAMYRCASSGQANTEAFFGQGTRLTVV.